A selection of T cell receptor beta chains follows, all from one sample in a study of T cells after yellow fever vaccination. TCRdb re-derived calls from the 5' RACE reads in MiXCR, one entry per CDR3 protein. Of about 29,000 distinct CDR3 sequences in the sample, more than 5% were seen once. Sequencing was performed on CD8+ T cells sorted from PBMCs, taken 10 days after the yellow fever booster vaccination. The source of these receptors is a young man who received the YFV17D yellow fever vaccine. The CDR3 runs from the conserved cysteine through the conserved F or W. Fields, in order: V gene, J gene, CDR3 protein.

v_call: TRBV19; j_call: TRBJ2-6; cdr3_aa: CASRPRGWGSGANVLTF
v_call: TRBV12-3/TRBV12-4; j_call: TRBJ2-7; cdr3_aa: CASSTSTSAYEQYF
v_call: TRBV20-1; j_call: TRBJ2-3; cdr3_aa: CSATTSGVCF
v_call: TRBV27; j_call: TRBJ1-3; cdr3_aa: CASSPGTGGGNTIYF
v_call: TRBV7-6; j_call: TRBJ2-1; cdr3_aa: CASSPGGGINEQFF
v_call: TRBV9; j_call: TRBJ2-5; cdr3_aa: CASSVVYREYKREGSFETQYF
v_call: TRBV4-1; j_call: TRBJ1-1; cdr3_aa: CASSSTIGQLGEAFF
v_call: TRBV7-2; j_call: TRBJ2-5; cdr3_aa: CASSPLAGGLGETQYF
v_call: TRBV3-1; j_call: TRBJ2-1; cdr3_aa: CASSQEERLPGGEQFF
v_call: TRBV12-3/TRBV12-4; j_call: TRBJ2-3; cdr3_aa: CASCLVSVVGTGYTDTQYF
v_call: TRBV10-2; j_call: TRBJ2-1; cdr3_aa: CASSSTSGSRGEQFF
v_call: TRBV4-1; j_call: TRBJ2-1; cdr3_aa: CASSQPAGRANEQFF
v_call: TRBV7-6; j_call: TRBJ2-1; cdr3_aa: CASSLDRGIGNEQFF
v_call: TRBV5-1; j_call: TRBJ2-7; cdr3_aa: CASSRTDTYEQYF
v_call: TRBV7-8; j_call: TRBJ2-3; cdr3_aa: CASSFGQGGESDTQYF
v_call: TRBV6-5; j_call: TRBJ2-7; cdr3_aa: CASIEHLNYEQYF
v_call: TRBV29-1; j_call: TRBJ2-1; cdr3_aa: CSPPTSRASQDEQFF
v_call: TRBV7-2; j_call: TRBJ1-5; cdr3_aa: CASSLGNRRDQPQHF
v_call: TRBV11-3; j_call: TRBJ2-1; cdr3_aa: CASGDGNGEQFF
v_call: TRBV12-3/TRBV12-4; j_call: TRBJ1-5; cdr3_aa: CASSLQGGRDQPQHF